This TCR beta chain was sequenced for a study of T cell changes during pregnancy in multiple sclerosis. Judged by abundance, this clone is large. The V segment lost 4 bases and the J segment 3 bases; nucleotides outside the gene matches: 7. Germline V gene data show CDR1 as SGHKS and CDR2 as YYEKEE (reference sequence). This CDR3 has 15 amino acids. The table came from immunoSEQ multiplex PCR; TCRdb's copy has only in-frame clones and leaves some out. The table has around 36,000 clones, around 90% seen once. The receptor's source is a female donor with multiple sclerosis, enrolled in a pregnancy study. This chain uses TRBV5-5 with TRBJ1-2; TRBD1 matches 9 bases. The source material was CD8+ T cells from peripheral blood mononuclear cells, sampled in the first trimester of pregnancy. This CDR3 is CASSRRTGEDYGYTF. CDR3 nucleotides: TGTGCCAGCAGCCGTAGGACAGGGGAGGACTATGGCTACACCTTC.